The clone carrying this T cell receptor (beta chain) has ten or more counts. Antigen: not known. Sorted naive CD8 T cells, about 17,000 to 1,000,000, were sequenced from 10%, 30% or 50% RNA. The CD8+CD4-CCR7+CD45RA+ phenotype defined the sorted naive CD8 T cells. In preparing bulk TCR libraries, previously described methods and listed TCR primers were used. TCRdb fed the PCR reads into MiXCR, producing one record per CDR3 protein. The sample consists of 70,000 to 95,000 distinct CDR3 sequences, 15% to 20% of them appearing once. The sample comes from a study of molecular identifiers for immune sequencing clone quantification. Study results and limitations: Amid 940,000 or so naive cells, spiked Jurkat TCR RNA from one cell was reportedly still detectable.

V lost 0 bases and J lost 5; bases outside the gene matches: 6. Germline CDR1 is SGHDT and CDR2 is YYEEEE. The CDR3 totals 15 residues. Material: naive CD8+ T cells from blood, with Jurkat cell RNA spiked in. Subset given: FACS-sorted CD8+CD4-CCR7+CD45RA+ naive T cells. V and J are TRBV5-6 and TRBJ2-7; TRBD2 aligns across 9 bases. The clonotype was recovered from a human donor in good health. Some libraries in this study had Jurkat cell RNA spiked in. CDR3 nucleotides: TGTGCCAGCAGCTTGGTTAGCGGGAGAGCTGACGAGCAGTACTTC. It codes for CASSLVSGRADEQYF.